This is a list of T cell receptor beta chains from one sample in a study of cytomegalovirus exposure and HLA in healthy donors. Sequencing used immunoSEQ multiplex PCR; TCRdb keeps in-frame clones, though not all of them. The profile shows around 280,000 clones, over 85% of them singletons. The sample comprised PBMCs. These receptors all stem from a young woman in good health and CMV-seronegative. CDR3s include the opening cysteine and the closing phenylalanine or tryptophan. A D gene is named only where the DNA matches it firmly. Not every row has a clone size; where given, it reads once, few, many or a size class.

>TRBJ2-3|TRBD1|-|TRBV25-1
TGTGCCAGCAGTGAAGGGACAGGACCGAGCACAGATACGCAGTATTTT
CASSEGTGPSTDTQYF
>TRBJ2-5|-|-|TRBV12-5
TGTGCTAGTGGTTTGGACGGGGTACAAGAGACCCAGTACTTC
CASGLDGVQETQYF
>TRBJ1-1|-|-|TRBV9
TGTGCCAGCAGCGTAGAGCTTCACACTGAAGCTTTCTTT
CASSVELHTEAFF
>TRBJ2-2|TRBD1|-|TRBV10-3
TGTGCCTCCAGGACAGGGGACCTGAACACCGGGGAGCTGTTTTTT
CASRTGDLNTGELFF
>TRBJ2-7|TRBD1|once|TRBV11-1
TGTGCCACCTCCATGGACGGGCCGGGACAGCCCTCCTACGAGCAGTACTTC
CATSMDGPGQPSYEQYF
>TRBJ2-5|-|once|TRBV5-1
TGCGCCAGCAGCCGTCCCTCGGTGGCGGTTGGGGAGACCCAGTACTTC
CASSRPSVAVGETQYF
>TRBJ2-3|TRBD2|-|TRBV12-5
TGTGCTAGTGGCTCGGGACTAGCGGGGGCCCGCACAGATACGCAGTATTTT
CASGSGLAGARTDTQYF
>TRBJ2-2|TRBD2|-|TRBV19
TGTGCCAGTAGTAGTAGCGGGGGAAACACCGGGGAGCTGTTTTTT
CASSSSGGNTGELFF
>TRBJ2-3|-|once|TRBV2
TGTGCCAGCAGCAAAGCCGCGGGGGCCAGCACAGATACGCAGTATTTT
CASSKAAGASTDTQYF
>TRBJ2-7|TRBD2|-|TRBV9
TGTGCCAGCAGCCCCCGATCGGCTAGCGGGGGATACGAGCAGTACTTC
CASSPRSASGGYEQYF
>TRBJ1-1|-|once|TRBV25-1
TGTGCCAGCAGAACCTCGAGGGGGGGAAACACTGAAGCTTTCTTT
CASRTSRGGNTEAFF
>TRBJ2-7|TRBD2|once|TRBV6-5
TGTGCCAGCAGTTACTCATTAGCGGGGGCCTCCTACGAGCAGTACTTC
CASSYSLAGASYEQYF
>TRBJ1-4|-|-|TRBV4-1
TGCGCCAGCAGCCCTTCTGCGGGTGAAAAACTGTTTTTT
CASSPSAGEKLFF
>TRBJ1-2|-|-|TRBV13
TGTGCCAGCAGCCATGGGAGCCTTTATGGCTACACCTTC
CASSHGSLYGYTF
>TRBJ2-7|TRBD1|-|TRBV9
TGTGCCAGCAGCGTAACCTTCGGACAGGGTTTCGAGCAGTACTTC
CASSVTFGQGFEQYF
>TRBJ2-5|TRBD1|-|TRBV7-9
TGTGCCAGCAGCCTCCTTGGGACAGACCAAGAGACCCAGTACTTC
CASSLLGTDQETQYF
>TRBJ1-2|-|-|TRBV18
TGTGCCAGCTCAACACGGGAGACACACTATGGCTACACCTTC
CASSTRETHYGYTF
>TRBJ2-7|-|-|TRBV5-4
TGTGCCAGCAGCTTGGACAGTAAAGGAACCTACGAGCAGTACTTC
CASSLDSKGTYEQYF